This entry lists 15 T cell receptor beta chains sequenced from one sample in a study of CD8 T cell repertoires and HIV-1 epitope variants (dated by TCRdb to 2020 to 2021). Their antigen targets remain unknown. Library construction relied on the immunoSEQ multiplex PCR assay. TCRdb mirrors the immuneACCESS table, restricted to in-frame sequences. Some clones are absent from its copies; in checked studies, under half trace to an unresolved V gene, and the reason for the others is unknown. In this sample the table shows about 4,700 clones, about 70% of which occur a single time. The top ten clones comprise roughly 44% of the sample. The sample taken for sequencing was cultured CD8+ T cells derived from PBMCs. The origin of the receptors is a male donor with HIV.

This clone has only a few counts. CDR3 DNA sequence: TGTGCCAGCAGCTTAGAATGGTCAGAGGACAATGAGCAGTTCTTC. The encoded protein is CASSLEWSEDNEQFF. The chain combines TRBV11-2 with TRBJ2-1, with D unclear. Trimming pared 0 bases from V and 5 bases from J, leaving 11 bases between. The CDR3 covers 15 residues. CDR1 is SGHAT and CDR2 is FQNNGV in the germline V gene.

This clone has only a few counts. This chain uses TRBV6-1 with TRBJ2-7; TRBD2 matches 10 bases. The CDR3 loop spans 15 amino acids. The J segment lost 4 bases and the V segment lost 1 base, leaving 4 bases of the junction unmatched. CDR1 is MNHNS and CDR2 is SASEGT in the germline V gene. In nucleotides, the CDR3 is TGTGCCAGCAGTGAAGGTAGCGGGGGGTCGTACGAGCAGTACTTC. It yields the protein CASSEGSGGSYEQYF.

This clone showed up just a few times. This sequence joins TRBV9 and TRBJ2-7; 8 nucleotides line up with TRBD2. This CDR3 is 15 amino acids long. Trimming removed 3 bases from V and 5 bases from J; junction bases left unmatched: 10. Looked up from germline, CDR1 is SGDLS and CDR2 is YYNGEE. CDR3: CASSAAPGGQHEQYF. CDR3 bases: TGTGCCAGCAGCGCTGCCCCGGGAGGGCAACACGAGCAGTACTTC.

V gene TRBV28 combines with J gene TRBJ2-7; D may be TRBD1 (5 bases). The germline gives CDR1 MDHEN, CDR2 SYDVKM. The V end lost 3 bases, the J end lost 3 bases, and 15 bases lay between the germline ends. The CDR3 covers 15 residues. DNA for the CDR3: TGTGCCAGCAGTTTTATCCGGGCAGGGCGCTACGAGCAGTACTTC. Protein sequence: CASSFIRAGRYEQYF.

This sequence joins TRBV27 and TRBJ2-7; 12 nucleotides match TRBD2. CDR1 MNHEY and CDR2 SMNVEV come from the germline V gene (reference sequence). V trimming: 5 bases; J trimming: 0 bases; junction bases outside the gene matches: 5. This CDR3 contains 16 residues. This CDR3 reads CASSPSGLAGSYEQYF. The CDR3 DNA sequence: TGTGCCAGCAGTCCGTCGGGACTAGCGGGCTCCTACGAGCAGTACTTC.

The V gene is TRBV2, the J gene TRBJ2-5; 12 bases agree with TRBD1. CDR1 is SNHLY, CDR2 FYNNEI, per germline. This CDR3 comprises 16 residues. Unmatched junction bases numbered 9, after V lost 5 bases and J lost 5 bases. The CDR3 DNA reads TGTGCCAGCAGTACGGGACAGGGGGCGAAGGAGGAGACCCAGTACTTC. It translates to CASSTGQGAKEETQYF.

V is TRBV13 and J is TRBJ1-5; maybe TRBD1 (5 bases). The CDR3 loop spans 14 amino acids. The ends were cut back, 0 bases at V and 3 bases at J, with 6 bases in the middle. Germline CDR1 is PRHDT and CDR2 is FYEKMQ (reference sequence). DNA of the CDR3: TGTGCCAGCAGCTTAGGGACAGTCAATCAGCCCCAGCATTTT. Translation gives CASSLGTVNQPQHF.

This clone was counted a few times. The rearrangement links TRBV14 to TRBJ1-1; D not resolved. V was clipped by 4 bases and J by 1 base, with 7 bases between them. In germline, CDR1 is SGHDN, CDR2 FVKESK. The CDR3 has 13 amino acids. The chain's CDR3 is CASSLGWNTEAFF. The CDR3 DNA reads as TGTGCCAGCAGCCTGGGGTGGAACACTGAAGCTTTCTTT. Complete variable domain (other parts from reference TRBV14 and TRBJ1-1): EAGVTQFPSHSVIEKGQTVTLRCDPISGHDNLYWYRRVMGKEIKFLLHFVKESKQDESGMPNNRFLAERTGGTYSTLKVQPAELEDSGVYFCASSLGWNTEAFFGQGTRLTVV.

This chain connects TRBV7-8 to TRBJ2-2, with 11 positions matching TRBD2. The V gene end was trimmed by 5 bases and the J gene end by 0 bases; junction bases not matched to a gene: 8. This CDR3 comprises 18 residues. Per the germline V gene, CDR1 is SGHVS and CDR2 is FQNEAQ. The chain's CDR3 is CASSRDGLAGPNTGELFF. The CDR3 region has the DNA TGTGCCAGCAGCCGAGACGGACTAGCGGGCCCGAACACCGGGGAGCTGTTTTTT. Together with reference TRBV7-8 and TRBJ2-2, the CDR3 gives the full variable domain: GAGVSQSPRYKVAKRGQDVALRCDPISGHVSLFWYQQALGQGPEFLTYFQNEAQLDKSGLPSDRFFAERPEGSVSTLKIQRTQQEDSAVYLCASSRDGLAGPNTGELFFGEGSRLTVL.

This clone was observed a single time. The CDR3 DNA reads TGTGCCAGCAGTACGCACAGGGGACCGAACTATGGCTACACCTTC. As protein: CASSTHRGPNYGYTF. The J gene is TRBJ1-2, the V gene TRBV27; 7 bases line up with TRBD1. With 5 bases clipped from V and 2 bases from J, the junction kept 8 bases outside the gene matches. This CDR3 is built from 15 residues. Germline-derived CDR1 and CDR2 are MNHEY and SMNVEV (reference sequence).

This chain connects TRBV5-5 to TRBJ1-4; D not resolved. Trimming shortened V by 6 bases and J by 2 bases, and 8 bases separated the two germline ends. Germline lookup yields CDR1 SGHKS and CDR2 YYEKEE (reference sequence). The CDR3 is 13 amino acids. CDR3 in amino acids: CASTPGTNEKLFF. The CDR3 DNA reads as TGTGCCAGCACCCCGGGCACTAATGAAAAACTGTTTTTT. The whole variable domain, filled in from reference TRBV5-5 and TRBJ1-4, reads DAGVTQSPTHLIKTRGQQVTLRCSPISGHKSVSWYQQVLGQGPQFIFQYYEKEERGRGNFPDRFSARQFPNYSSELNVNALLLGDSALYLCASTPGTNEKLFFGSGTQLSVL.

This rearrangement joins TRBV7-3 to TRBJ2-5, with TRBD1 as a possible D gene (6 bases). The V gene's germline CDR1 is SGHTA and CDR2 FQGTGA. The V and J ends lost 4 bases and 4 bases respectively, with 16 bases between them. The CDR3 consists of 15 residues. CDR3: CASSSQGSVGETQYF. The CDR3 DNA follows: TGTGCCAGCAGCTCTCAGGGGAGTGTGGGAGAGACCCAGTACTTC.

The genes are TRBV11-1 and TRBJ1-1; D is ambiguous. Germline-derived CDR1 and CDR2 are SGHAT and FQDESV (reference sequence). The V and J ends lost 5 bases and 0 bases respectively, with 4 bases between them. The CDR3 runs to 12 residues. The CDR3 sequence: CASSPVNTEAFF. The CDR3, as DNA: TGTGCCAGCAGCCCCGTGAACACTGAAGCTTTCTTT.

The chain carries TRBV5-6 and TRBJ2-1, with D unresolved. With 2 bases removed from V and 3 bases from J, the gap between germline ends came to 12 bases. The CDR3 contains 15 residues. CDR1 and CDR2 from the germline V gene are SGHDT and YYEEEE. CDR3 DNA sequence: TGTGCCAGCAGCTTTGAAGGAGCGTACTACAATGAGCAGTTCTTC. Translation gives CASSFEGAYYNEQFF. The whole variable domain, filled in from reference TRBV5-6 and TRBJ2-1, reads DAGVTQSPTHLIKTRGQQVTLRCSPKSGHDTVSWYQQALGQGPQFIFQYYEEEERQRGNFPDRFSGHQFPNYSSELNVNALLLGDSALYLCASSFEGAYYNEQFFGPGTRLTVL.

The CDR3 protein is CASSFDLPGLAPEQFF. In nucleotides, the CDR3 is TGTGCCAGCAGTTTCGACCTTCCGGGACTAGCACCCGAGCAGTTCTTC. The genes are TRBV28 and TRBJ2-1; TRBD2 aligns across 9 bases. In germline, CDR1 is MDHEN, CDR2 SYDVKM. The V gene end was trimmed by 3 bases and the J gene end by 10 bases; junction bases not matched to a gene: 13. There are 16 residues in the CDR3.